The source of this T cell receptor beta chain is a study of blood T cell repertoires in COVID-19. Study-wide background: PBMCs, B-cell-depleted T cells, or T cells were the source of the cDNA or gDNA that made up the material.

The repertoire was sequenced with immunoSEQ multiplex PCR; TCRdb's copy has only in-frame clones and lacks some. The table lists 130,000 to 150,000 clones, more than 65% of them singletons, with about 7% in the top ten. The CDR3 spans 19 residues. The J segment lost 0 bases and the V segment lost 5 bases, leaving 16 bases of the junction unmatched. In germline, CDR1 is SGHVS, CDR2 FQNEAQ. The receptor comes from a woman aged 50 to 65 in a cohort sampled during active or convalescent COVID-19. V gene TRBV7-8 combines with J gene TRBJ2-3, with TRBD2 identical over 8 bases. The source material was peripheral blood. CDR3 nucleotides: TGTGCCAGCAGCGCCCGGGGAATGGTAGCGGGGCTCAGCACAGATACGCAGTATTTT. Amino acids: CASSARGMVAGLSTDTQYF.